The 18 T cell receptor beta chains reported below all come from one sample, sequenced in a study of cytomegalovirus exposure and HLA in healthy donors. This PCR relied on a set of 60 Vbeta primers and 13 Jbeta primers. Sequencing was performed with immunoSEQ multiplex PCR; in TCRdb, only in-frame clones are kept and a portion is missing. The sample holds around 200,000 clones, 70% to 85% seen once. The sequenced sample consisted of PBMCs. The receptors were sampled from a girl aged 2 to 10 in good health and CMV-seropositive.

The chain couples TRBV5-8 to TRBJ1-1, with D perhaps TRBD1 (5 bases). Trimming shortened V by 2 bases and J by 5 bases, and 13 bases separated the two germline ends. The CDR3 runs to 14 residues. Germline lookup yields CDR1 SGHTS and CDR2 YDEGEE. CDR3 amino acids: CASSLSAGRTEAFF. The CDR3 bases are TGTGCCAGCAGCTTATCTGCGGGACGTACTGAAGCTTTCTTT.

The chain has TRBV2 and TRBJ2-7; 12 bases are shared with TRBD2. The germline V gene encodes CDR1 SNHLY and CDR2 FYNNEI. CDR3 length: 15 residues. V trimming: 6 bases; J trimming: 3 bases; junction bases outside the gene matches: 6. CDR3 loop: CASRRTSGIGYEQYF. In DNA form, the CDR3 reads TGTGCCAGCAGGAGGACTAGCGGGATAGGCTACGAGCAGTACTTC. Full variable domain (rest looked up from reference TRBV2 and TRBJ2-7): EPEVTQTPSHQVTQMGQEVILRCVPISNHLYFYWYRQILGQKVEFLVSFYNNEISEKSEIFDDQFSVERPDGSNFTLKIRSTKLEDSAMYFCASRRTSGIGYEQYFGPGTRLTVT.

This rearrangement joins TRBV6-6 to TRBJ1-2; D not resolved. This CDR3 comprises 13 residues. CDR1 is MNHNY, CDR2 SVGAGI, per germline (reference sequence). V lost 5 bases and J lost 3, with 10 bases in between. The DNA for the CDR3 is TGTGCCAGCAGTCCTCCGGGATACTATGGCTACACCTTC. This encodes CASSPPGYYGYTF.

The chain's CDR3 is CASSYSWTGLGSPLHF. The CDR3 nucleotides are TGTGCCAGCAGTTACTCCTGGACAGGCCTAGGGTCACCCCTCCACTTT. The chain uses TRBV6-5 and TRBJ1-6; 7 bases are a match to TRBD1. Germline CDR1 MNHEY, CDR2 SVGAGI. The CDR3 covers 16 residues. V shed 0 bases and J 10 bases; nucleotides not matched to a gene: 9.

V usage is TRBV12-2 and J usage is TRBJ1-2; the D call TRBD1 from the table was never checked on the DNA. TRBV12-2 is tagged as a pseudogene. The CDR3 spans 18 residues. The CDR3 bases are TGTGCAAGTCGCTTAGCGCCCAAGGGACAGGGGGCCAGGTATGGCTACACCTTC. Its translation: CASRLAPKGQGARYGYTF.

CDR3 residues: CASNGEGRETQYF. CDR3 in DNA: TGTGCCAGCAACGGGGAAGGGAGAGAGACCCAGTACTTC. This rearrangement joins TRBV2 to TRBJ2-5, with a tentative D call TRBD2 (5 bases). The CDR3 contains 13 residues. In germline, CDR1 is SNHLY, CDR2 FYNNEI. V lost 7 bases to trimming and J lost 4 bases, with 13 bases between them.

Regarding this clone: The junction departs from germline at one end; a sequencing error may be responsible. CDR3 sequence (DNA): TGTGCCAGCCAGAGCGGGAGTTGTCCCGGGTTTAGGAGGCCATTC. Translation gives CASQSGSCPGFRRPF. J is TRBJ2-7 and V is TRBV27; TRBD2 agrees at 8 bases. This CDR3 region has 15 residues. The germline V gene encodes CDR1 MNHEY and CDR2 SMNVEV (reference sequence).

V is TRBV2 and J is TRBJ2-7, with D possibly TRBD1 on 6 matching bases. CDR1 and CDR2 (germline): SNHLY, FYNNEI. V lost 8 bases to trimming and J lost 0 bases, with 17 bases between them. The CDR3 has 15 amino acids. DNA for the CDR3: TGTGCCAGCGGGAATGGGTTGGGACACTCCTACGAGCAGTACTTC. Residues: CASGNGLGHSYEQYF.

The chain combines TRBV28 with TRBJ1-1; 10 nucleotides match TRBD1. The length of the CDR3 is 16 residues. Germline assignment: CDR1 MDHEN and CDR2 SYDVKM. Trimming removed 4 bases from V and 10 bases from J; junction bases left unmatched: 15. Here the CDR3 reads CASSSSYTRTGGLAFF. The CDR3 region has the DNA TGTGCCAGCAGTTCTTCATACACCAGGACAGGGGGGTTAGCTTTCTTT.

This clone has just one count. The V and J genes are TRBV6-1 and TRBJ2-5, with 12 positions matching TRBD1. The DNA end lines up better with TRBJ2-7; the J call may be wrong. The germline V gene encodes CDR1 MNHNS and CDR2 SASEGT. This CDR3 comprises 14 residues. DNA of the CDR3: TGTGCCAGCAGTGGGGGGACAGGGGGCAACGAGCAGTACTTC. Protein product: CASSGGTGGNEQYF.

The chain joins TRBV6-5 to TRBJ1-1; 11 nucleotides align to TRBD1. In germline, CDR1 is MNHEY, CDR2 SVGAGI. V dropped 5 bases and J dropped 4; count of bases not matched to a gene: 6. This CDR3 comprises 15 residues. The CDR3 loop reads CASSTGQGAGTEAFF. CDR3 nucleotides: TGTGCCAGCAGTACCGGACAGGGGGCAGGCACTGAAGCTTTCTTT.

J is TRBJ2-2 and V is TRBV6-1; D remains unclear. This CDR3 is built from 15 residues. Between the trimmed V and J ends, which lost 3 bases and 4 bases, there was a span of 12 bases. Germline V CDR1 and CDR2: MNHNS, SASEGT. The CDR3 spells CASSERRSGTGELFF. In nucleotides, the CDR3 is TGTGCCAGCAGTGAGAGACGGTCGGGCACCGGGGAGCTGTTTTTT.

V is TRBV28 and J is TRBJ1-1; D is possibly TRBD1 (6 bases). In germline, CDR1 is MDHEN, CDR2 SYDVKM. V shed 5 bases and J shed 5 bases, with 21 bases lying between them. The CDR3 extends over 16 amino acids. The CDR3: CASSPSDRSLGTEAFF. The CDR3 DNA reads TGTGCCAGCAGTCCCTCTGACAGGTCCCTCGGGACTGAAGCTTTCTTT. The full variable domain, rest sourced from reference TRBV28 and TRBJ1-1, is DVKVTQSSRYLVKRTGEKVFLECVQDMDHENMFWYRQDPGLGLRLIYFSYDVKMKEKGDIPEGYSVSREKKERFSLILESASTNQTSMYLCASSPSDRSLGTEAFFGQGTRLTVV.

This sequence joins TRBV10-3 and TRBJ2-1; 8 nucleotides line up with TRBD2. The germline CDR1 and CDR2 sequences are ENHRY and SYGVKD. Unmatched junction bases numbered 9, after V lost 4 bases and J lost 1 base. The CDR3 spans 17 residues. Written as DNA, the CDR3 is TGTGCCATCAGTGGTAGTAGCGGGACTAAATCCTACAATGAGCAGTTCTTC. It is translated as CAISGSSGTKSYNEQFF.

The table lists this clone with a few counts. The chain employs TRBV5-1 and TRBJ1-3; TRBD1 aligns across 7 bases. This CDR3 is built from 14 residues. CDR1 is SGHRS, CDR2 YFSETQ, per germline. Trimming at V came to 3 bases and at J to 2 bases, leaving 2 bases not matched to a gene. CDR3 coding DNA: TGCGCCAGCAGCTCCGACAGGGCTGGAAACACCATATATTTT. Translation: CASSSDRAGNTIYF.

The rearrangement uses TRBV7-3 and TRBJ2-6; 8 bases fit TRBD2. CDR1 SGHTA and CDR2 FQGTGA come from the germline V gene. The CDR3 has 20 amino acids. J lost 1 base, V lost 1 base, and 12 bases had no gene match. This chain's CDR3 is CASSLNPSAGGQSGANVLTF. The CDR3 DNA reads TGTGCCAGCAGCTTAAATCCCTCGGCGGGAGGCCAATCTGGGGCCAACGTCCTGACTTTC.

The chain carries TRBV5-1 and TRBJ1-5; tentative D call: TRBD1 (5 bases). Germline-derived CDR1 and CDR2 are SGHRS and YFSETQ. V gave up 2 bases and J gave up 5 bases, with 14 bases separating them. This CDR3 comprises 15 residues. The CDR3 region has the DNA TGCGCCAGCAGCTTATGGCCAGGGAATGATCAGCCCCAGCATTTT. Translated: CASSLWPGNDQPQHF.

The V and J genes are TRBV5-1 and TRBJ1-2; D remains ambiguous. CDR3 length: 13 amino acids. Germline V gives CDR1 SGHRS, CDR2 YFSETQ. The V gene lost 1 base and the J gene lost 4 bases, with 8 bases spanning the gap. The CDR3 DNA is TGCGCCAGCAGCTTGTCGGGGATCTATGGCTACACCTTC. It encodes CASSLSGIYGYTF.